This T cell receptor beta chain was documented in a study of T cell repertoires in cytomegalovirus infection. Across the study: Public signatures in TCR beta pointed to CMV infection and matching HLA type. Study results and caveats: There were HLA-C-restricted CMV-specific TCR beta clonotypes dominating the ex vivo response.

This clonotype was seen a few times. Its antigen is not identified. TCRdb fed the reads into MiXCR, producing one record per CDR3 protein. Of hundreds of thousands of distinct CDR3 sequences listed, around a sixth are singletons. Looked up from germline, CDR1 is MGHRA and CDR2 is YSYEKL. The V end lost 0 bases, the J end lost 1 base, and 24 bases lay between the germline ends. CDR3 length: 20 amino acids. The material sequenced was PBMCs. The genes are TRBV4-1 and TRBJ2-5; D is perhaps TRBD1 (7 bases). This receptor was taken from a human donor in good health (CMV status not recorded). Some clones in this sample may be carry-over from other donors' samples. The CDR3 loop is CASSQDKGGTEKKLQETQYF. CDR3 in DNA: TGCGCCAGCAGCCAAGATAAAGGCGGGACAGAGAAAAAACTCCAAGAGACCCAGTACTTC.